This T cell receptor beta chain was observed in a study of OX40 agonist ivuxolimab in advanced cancers. About the investigation overall: Ivuxolimab was a fully human IgG2 agonistic monoclonal antibody targeting the costimulatory receptor OX40 (CD134). Intravenous ivuxolimab was administered to patients every 2 weeks at six dose levels: 0.01, 0.1, 0.3, 1.5, 3 and 10 mg/kg. Among the approximately 54 dose-escalation patients, approximately 20 had hepatocellular carcinoma, approximately 15 melanoma, 9 renal cell carcinoma and 9 head and neck cancer. The dose-escalation cohort was around 83% male with a mean age of about 60 years, ranging from roughly 20 to 80. Prior anti-PD-1, anti-PD-L1 or anti-CTLA-4 therapy was permitted, and approximately 42% of dose-escalation patients had received checkpoint inhibitors. Partial responses occurred in three dose-escalation patients, of whom one had hepatocellular carcinoma and two had cutaneous melanoma. The point of sequencing TCRbeta in the periphery was to test whether ivuxolimab changed TCR sequence diversity and drove clonal T-cell expansion. The paper describes the monotherapy dose-escalation part (N of about 52 patients) of the phase I trial of ivuxolimab. Study-wide conclusions, independent of this receptor: At doses from 0.1 to 3.0 mg/kg, clonal expansion was seen in both CD4+ and CD8+ blood T cells between baseline and week 6. After ivuxolimab, more expanded clones were found on average in CD8+ T cells than in CD4+ T cells. The antigen specificity of the peripheral T cells that underwent clonal expansion was not determined. Low levels of normalized T-cell clonal expansion were also seen in some nonresponding patients. In the 0.1-3.0 mg/kg groups, partial responders were among the patients with the lowest normalized peripheral clonal expansion, particularly in CD8+ T cells.

The trial excluded patients who had a history of autoimmune disease or were on systemic immunosuppression. Peripheral blood for TCR sequencing was collected from all dose cohorts at baseline, on cycle 4 day 1, and on cycle 7 day 1. Samples came from an open-label, multicenter, first-in-human phase I dose-escalation trial of ivuxolimab. The trial enrolled adults with locally advanced or metastatic head and neck squamous cell, hepatocellular, melanoma or renal cell carcinoma. CD4+ and CD8+ T cells were sorted separately from peripheral blood before TCR sequencing. Genomic DNA was extracted from sorted cells for sequencing of the TCRbeta CDR3 region. TCRbeta CDR3 regions were sequenced using the immunoSEQ Assay. TCRdb provides this immuneACCESS table in a form limited to in-frame rearrangements. Some clones are lacking; in checked studies, under half of them reflect an unresolved V gene, and why the rest are absent is not known. For this sample the table gives about 100,000 clones, of which more than 85% were detected only once. The ten top clones hold approximately 0.58% of the sample.

Regarding this clone: Its recognized antigen is unknown. No much larger clone exists at a distance of one base, and base qualities are not known.

From the germline V gene, CDR1 is SNHLY and CDR2 is FYNNEI. Cut back by 7 bases and 3 bases, the V and J ends lie 19 bases apart. From the cysteine through the phenylalanine, the CDR3 covers 15 amino acids. Only the CDR3 part of the read is kept: 45 bases, read in frame from the first base. Sequenced material: CD4+ or CD8+ T cells sorted from blood, taken in a trial of the OX40 agonist ivuxolimab. The sequence came from an adult with an advanced solid tumor such as melanoma, head and neck, liver or kidney cancer. The receptor chain draws on TRBV2 and TRBJ2-7, with no reliable assignment of the D segment. The base sequence is TGTGCCAGCATTATTCTCGGGTTTTTTGACTACGAGCAGTACTTC. This is translated as CASIILGFFDYEQYF.